This T cell receptor beta chain is drawn from a study of T cell responses to AZD1222 COVID-19 vaccine. To note about this clone: Its cognate antigen is unknown.

Profiled with immunoSEQ multiplex PCR; TCRdb holds only in-frame clones, not every one. Among around 95,000 clones listed, around nine tenths were seen once. Broader study findings: Repertoire sampling occurred only after the peak T cell response. White British donors predominated, females outnumbered males, and clonal diversity was possibly underestimated. Spike-specific TCR breadth and depth went up after people got two AZD1222 doses.

The V end was cut by 4 bases, the J end by 7 bases, with 12 bases between. Germline CDR1 and CDR2: SGHDT and YYEEEE. The CDR3 loop spans 12 amino acids. Sequenced material: peripheral blood, taken on day 0 of AZD1222 vaccination. The chain combines TRBV5-6 with TRBJ2-7; no reliable D call. The sequence came from an adult in good health. Here the CDR3 DNA reads TGTGCCAGCAGCGGCGGACGAGTTGAGCAGTACTTC. Translation gives CASSGGRVEQYF.